The 30 T cell receptor beta chains reported below all come from one sample, sequenced in a study of T cell changes during pregnancy in multiple sclerosis. Data came from immunoSEQ multiplex PCR; TCRdb stores just in-frame clones and leaves some out. The table shows tens of thousands of clones, with 85% to 95% occurring only once. Sample: peripheral blood, taken in the third trimester of pregnancy. These receptors all come from a female donor in good health, enrolled as a control in a pregnancy study.

The V gene is TRBV6-5, the J gene TRBJ2-6, with 7 positions matching TRBD1. Germline V gives CDR1 MNHEY, CDR2 SVGAGI. The J segment lost 1 base and the V segment lost 6 bases, leaving 3 bases of the junction unmatched. This CDR3 is 15 amino acids long. In DNA, the CDR3 is TGTGCCAGCAGCCTGACAGGGTCTGGGGCCAACGTCCTGACTTTC. Protein product: CASSLTGSGANVLTF.

The chain is built from TRBV6-5 and TRBJ1-6; D is uncertain. V was shortened by 2 bases and J by 9 bases, with 11 bases between the two germline ends. This CDR3 region has 14 residues. Germline-derived CDR1 and CDR2 are MNHEY and SVGAGI. For the CDR3, the DNA is TGTGCCAGCAGTTACCGATCTGGGCCTTCACCCCTCCACTTT. It specifies CASSYRSGPSPLHF.

The chain carries TRBV19 and TRBJ2-3, with D unclear. Trimming removed 5 bases from V and 6 bases from J, with 12 bases in between. The CDR3 has 13 amino acids. The germline V gene encodes CDR1 LNHDA and CDR2 SQIVND (reference sequence). CDR3 sequence: CASSATPMDTQYF. CDR3 DNA: TGTGCCAGTAGTGCCACCCCTATGGATACGCAGTATTTT.

The J gene is TRBJ2-1, the V gene TRBV27, with D possibly being TRBD1 (6 bases). Germline V gene data show CDR1 as MNHEY and CDR2 as SMNVEV (reference sequence). The CDR3 is 15 residues long. The V gene lost 5 bases and the J gene lost 3 bases, with 14 bases spanning the gap. CDR3 protein: CASSPPRGDYNEQFF. The CDR3 coding sequence is TGTGCCAGCAGTCCCCCCAGGGGAGACTACAATGAGCAGTTCTTC.

The V call is TRBV28, the J call TRBJ2-3; the D gene is possibly TRBD2 (5 bases). This CDR3 has 16 amino acids. V was clipped by 3 bases and J by 2 bases, with 15 bases between them. The germline V gene has CDR1 MDHEN and CDR2 SYDVKM. CDR3 sequence: CASSFPLAGLTDTQYF. The DNA for the CDR3 is TGTGCCAGCAGTTTCCCTCTCGCGGGTCTCACAGATACGCAGTATTTT.

This chain joins TRBV27 and TRBJ2-2; 11 bases map to TRBD2. Germline V gene data show CDR1 as MNHEY and CDR2 as SMNVEV (reference sequence). The CDR3 has 19 residues. Germline trimming cut 8 bases from V and 7 bases from J; bases unmatched to any gene: 21. The CDR3 DNA reads as TGTGCCAGCTTCGTTTGCCCACTAGCGGGAGAGGTGTATGACGGGGAGCTGTTTTTT. Amino acids: CASFVCPLAGEVYDGELFF.

This sequence joins TRBV25-1 and TRBJ1-2; D gene ambiguous. The CDR3 has 12 amino acids. V was trimmed by 7 bases and J by 2 bases, leaving 8 bases between them. Germline V gives CDR1 MGHDK, CDR2 SYGVNS. CDR3 coding DNA: TGTGCCAGCACCGACTGGAACTATGGCTACACCTTC. Translating it yields CASTDWNYGYTF.

The gene calls are TRBV4-2 and TRBJ1-4; D remains unclear. Germline lookup yields CDR1 LGHNA and CDR2 YNFKEQ. The CDR3 extends over 14 amino acids. V lost 3 bases and J lost 4, with 9 bases in between. CDR3 nucleotide sequence: TGTGCCAGCAGCCAGCCCCAGGTTAATGAAAAACTGTTTTTT. Protein: CASSQPQVNEKLFF.

The V call is TRBV25-1, the J call TRBJ1-2; possible D gene TRBD1, 6 bases. The germline V gene has CDR1 MGHDK and CDR2 SYGVNS. Trimming cost V 6 bases and J 7 bases, with 12 bases left between them. The CDR3 is made up of 12 amino acids. CDR3 DNA sequence: TGTGCCAGCAGCGCCTCCAGGGGTGGCTACACCTTC. Translated: CASSASRGGYTF.

The chain is built from TRBV27 and TRBJ2-1; a weak D match, TRBD1 (5 bases). The CDR3 runs to 14 residues. The V end was cut by 2 bases, the J end by 5 bases, with 10 bases between. Germline CDR1 MNHEY, CDR2 SMNVEV (reference sequence). CDR3 sequence reads: CASSLQGSNNEQFF. CDR3 sequence (DNA): TGTGCCAGCAGTTTACAGGGATCCAACAATGAGCAGTTCTTC.

The CDR3 region is CASSSTRLAGALEQYF. The CDR3 DNA reads TGTGCCAGCAGTTCCACTAGACTAGCGGGGGCCTTGGAGCAGTATTTT. V gene TRBV2 combines with J gene TRBJ2-3; 12 nucleotides agree with TRBD2. CDR1 is SNHLY and CDR2 is FYNNEI in the germline V gene. The CDR3 extends over 16 amino acids. Germline trimming cut 5 bases from V and 11 bases from J; bases unmatched to any gene: 14.

V is TRBV4-2 and J is TRBJ2-1; 7 positions match TRBD2. The CDR3 spans 16 residues. Trimming cost V 0 bases and J 0 bases; bases outside gene matches: 2. Germline-derived CDR1 and CDR2 are LGHNA and YNFKEQ. The CDR3 DNA follows: TGTGCCAGCAGCCAAGATGGCGGGGGCTCCTACAATGAGCAGTTCTTC. Translated, it gives CASSQDGGGSYNEQFF.

This rearrangement joins TRBV5-1 to TRBJ2-2; a possible D gene is TRBD1 (6 bases). Trimming stripped 4 bases from V and 5 bases from J, with 12 bases between. The CDR3 is 14 residues long. The germline gives CDR1 SGHRS, CDR2 YFSETQ. This chain's CDR3 is CASSQDSRTGELFF. The CDR3 DNA reads as TGCGCCAGCAGCCAGGACAGTCGGACCGGGGAGCTGTTTTTT.

This clone was counted once. The V call is TRBV7-2, the J call TRBJ2-2; TRBD2 agrees at 8 bases. Trimming took 5 bases from V and 3 from J; bases not matched to a gene: 2. CDR1 is SGHTA, CDR2 FQGNSA, per germline. CDR3 length: 14 amino acids. CDR3: CASSAAGDTGELFF. For the CDR3, the DNA is TGTGCCAGCAGCGCAGCGGGGGACACCGGGGAGCTGTTTTTT.

This clone was detected once. V is TRBV7-2 and J is TRBJ2-7; 9 positions agree with TRBD2. Trimming removed 5 bases from V and 0 bases from J; junction bases left unmatched: 2. The germline CDR1 and CDR2 sequences are SGHTA and FQGNSA. The CDR3 runs 14 residues. The CDR3 loop reads CASSRTSVSYEQYF. CDR3 in DNA: TGTGCCAGCAGCCGGACTAGCGTCTCCTACGAGCAGTACTTC.

The genes are TRBV2 and TRBJ2-1, with 9 bases aligning to TRBD1. From germline, CDR1 is SNHLY and CDR2 FYNNEI. The CDR3 loop spans 18 amino acids. V lost 3 bases and J lost 4; bases outside the gene matches: 13. The CDR3 protein is CASSDATGGAIPYNEQFF. In DNA, the CDR3 is TGTGCCAGCAGTGATGCCACAGGGGGCGCGATCCCATACAATGAGCAGTTCTTC.

V and J are TRBV30 and TRBJ1-6; tentatively, D is TRBD1 (5 bases). CDR3 length: 14 amino acids. CDR1 is GTSNPN, CDR2 SVGIG, per germline (reference sequence). Trimming left V 0 bases short and J 5 bases short, with 8 bases between. As DNA, the CDR3 is TGTGCCTGGAGTGTAGGACAAAATAATTCACCCCTCCACTTT. It codes for CAWSVGQNNSPLHF.

CDR3 region: CASRRGPNYGYTF. In DNA, the CDR3 is TGTGCCAGCCGCAGGGGGCCTAACTATGGCTACACCTTC. The chain recombines TRBV28 with TRBJ1-2, with 8 nucleotides matching TRBD1. Germline trimming cut 8 bases from V and 0 bases from J; bases unmatched to any gene: 2. Germline values: CDR1 MDHEN, CDR2 SYDVKM. The CDR3 totals 13 residues.

V is TRBV19 and J is TRBJ1-1; 9 nucleotides align to TRBD1. Per the germline V gene, CDR1 is LNHDA and CDR2 is SQIVND (reference sequence). CDR3 size: 14 residues. The junction had 8 bases not matched to a gene; V was cut back by 7 bases and J by 5 bases. The CDR3 nucleotides read TGTGCCAGTACCCACGGACAGGGGAGGACTGAAGCTTTCTTT. Protein product: CASTHGQGRTEAFF.

V is TRBV4-2 and J is TRBJ2-2, with D unclear. Germline assignment: CDR1 LGHNA and CDR2 YNFKEQ. The CDR3 spans 14 residues. The V end lost 1 base, the J end lost 7 bases, and 10 bases lay between the germline ends. CDR3 in amino acids: CASSQAVQNGELFF. Written as DNA, the CDR3 is TGTGCCAGCAGCCAAGCCGTTCAGAACGGGGAGCTGTTTTTT.

The V and J genes are TRBV28 and TRBJ2-7, with a tentative D call TRBD2 (5 bases). CDR3 length: 13 amino acids. Germline V CDR1 and CDR2: MDHEN, SYDVKM. Trimming cost V 2 bases and J 4 bases, with 9 bases left between them. The CDR3, as DNA: TGTGCCAGCAGTTTAGAGAGGGTTTACGAGCAGTACTTC. Amino acids: CASSLERVYEQYF.

The V call is TRBV7-3, the J call TRBJ1-1; tentative D call: TRBD1 (5 bases). In germline, CDR1 is SGHTA, CDR2 FQGTGA. The CDR3 extends over 16 amino acids. Trimming shortened V by 2 bases and J by 10 bases, and 23 bases separated the two germline ends. The CDR3 sequence: CASSLGRGTYLAGAFF. The CDR3 nucleotides are TGTGCCAGCAGCTTAGGTCGGGGCACCTACTTAGCGGGAGCTTTCTTT.

The chain joins TRBV27 to TRBJ2-1; 7 bases match TRBD2. After removal of 1 base from V and 7 bases from J, the junction contained 13 bases not matched to a gene. From germline, CDR1 is MNHEY and CDR2 SMNVEV (reference sequence). This CDR3 contains 17 residues. The CDR3 here is CASSLYSGAGVGNEQFF. Here the CDR3 DNA reads TGTGCCAGCAGTTTATATTCGGGCGCGGGAGTGGGGAATGAGCAGTTCTTC.

CDR3 sequence reads: CASSQDSSSGKSGANVLTF. The CDR3 nucleotides read TGTGCCAGCAGCCAAGATAGTAGCTCAGGGAAGTCTGGGGCCAACGTCCTGACTTTC. This chain joins TRBV4-2 and TRBJ2-6, with a weak D call TRBD1 (5 bases). The germline V gene encodes CDR1 LGHNA and CDR2 YNFKEQ. V dropped 0 bases and J dropped 1 base, with 16 bases sitting between them. The CDR3 is 19 amino acids.

This clone occurred once. The CDR3 sequence is CASSTGLSYEQYF. CDR3 bases: TGTGCCAGCAGTACAGGCCTTTCCTACGAGCAGTACTTC. The chain joins TRBV6-5 to TRBJ2-7; D may be TRBD1 (5 bases). The CDR3 has 13 residues. Germline loops: CDR1 MNHEY, CDR2 SVGAGI. V shed 5 bases and J shed 1 base, with 9 bases lying between them.

The CDR3 is CASSSLTSVLSTDTQYF. Here the CDR3 DNA reads TGTGCCAGTAGCTCTTTGACTAGCGTCCTTAGCACAGATACGCAGTATTTT. The chain uses TRBV19 and TRBJ2-3, with 8 bases fitting TRBD2. The CDR3 length is 17 residues. V lost 6 bases to trimming and J lost 0 bases; unmatched junction nucleotides: 11. Germline V gives CDR1 LNHDA, CDR2 SQIVND (reference sequence).

This clone is a singleton in its sample. J is TRBJ2-7 and V is TRBV9, with D tentatively TRBD1 (5 bases). Looked up from germline, CDR1 is SGDLS and CDR2 is YYNGEE. V dropped 0 bases and J dropped 6 bases, with 19 bases sitting between them. CDR3 length: 16 amino acids. CDR3 in amino acids: CASSVDIRHYQGEQYF. Here the CDR3 DNA reads TGTGCCAGCAGCGTAGACATCCGCCACTACCAGGGCGAGCAGTACTTC.

This clone has only one observation. The genes are TRBV5-6 and TRBJ2-7; a possible D gene is TRBD2 (5 bases). CDR1 is SGHDT and CDR2 is YYEEEE in the germline V gene. The V gene lost 5 bases and the J gene lost 0 bases, with 9 bases spanning the gap. This CDR3 region has 13 residues. The CDR3 loop is CASSVGGSYEQYF. CDR3 nucleotide sequence: TGTGCCAGCAGTGTTGGAGGCTCCTACGAGCAGTACTTC.

V gene TRBV7-9 combines with J gene TRBJ2-2; TRBD1 agrees at 7 bases. CDR1 and CDR2 from the germline V gene are SEHNR and FQNEAQ (reference sequence). Trimming at V came to 3 bases and at J to 2 bases, leaving 9 bases not matched to a gene. The CDR3 consists of 17 residues. The DNA of the CDR3 is TGTGCCAGCAGCTTTATACAGGGGCTGGTAAACACCGGGGAGCTGTTTTTT. Its translation: CASSFIQGLVNTGELFF.

The genes are TRBV5-4 and TRBJ1-6; a weak D match, TRBD1 (5 bases). CDR3 length equals 14 residues. V lost 0 bases to trimming and J lost 6 bases, with 7 bases between them. Germline-derived CDR1 and CDR2 are SGHNT and YYREEE (reference sequence). CDR3 in DNA: TGTGCCAGCAGCTTGGGGAGGGGTAATTCACCCCTCCACTTT. Translated, it gives CASSLGRGNSPLHF.